This entry is about one T cell receptor beta chain. Antigen specificity is unknown. These data are taken from a study of OX40 agonist ivuxolimab in advanced cancers. Germline trimming cut 5 bases from V and 7 bases from J; bases unmatched to any gene: 5. CDR1 and CDR2 from the germline V gene are SGHNT and YENEEA. This CDR3 region has 13 residues. Study-wide findings and caveats: Partial responders dosed at 0.1-3.0 mg/kg displayed clonal expansion ranking among the lowest.

Method: immunoSEQ multiplex PCR; TCRdb's copy keeps in-frame clones and lacks some. Found here are some 57,000 clones, 70% to 90% of them singletons; the top ten hold approximately 5%. The starting material was CD4+ or CD8+ T cells sorted from blood, obtained in a trial of the OX40 agonist ivuxolimab. This chain links TRBV11-3 with TRBJ2-1; 7 bases are shared with TRBD1. The sequence derives from an adult with an advanced solid tumor such as melanoma, head and neck, liver or kidney cancer. The DNA of the CDR3 is TGTGCCAGCAGCCCGGGACAGTCAAATGAGCAGTTCTTC. It yields the protein CASSPGQSNEQFF. Based on the CDR3 plus reference TRBV11-3 and TRBJ2-1, the full variable domain is EAGVVQSPRYKIIEKKQPVAFWCNPISGHNTLYWYLQNLGQGPELLIRYENEEAVDDSQLPKDRFSAERLKGVDSTLKIQPAELGDSAVYLCASSPGQSNEQFFGPGTRLTVL.